One and the same sample provided the 7 T cell receptor beta chains below, sequenced in a study of cytomegalovirus exposure and HLA in healthy donors. PCR employed 60 Vbeta and 13 Jbeta primers. The data were produced by immunoSEQ multiplex PCR, yet TCRdb's version contains in-frame clones alone and is incomplete. The sample consists of about 170,000 clones, around 84% of them appearing once. Sequenced material: PBMCs. The receptors here all came from a man aged 30 to 39 in good health and CMV-seropositive.

J is TRBJ2-3 and V is TRBV6-5, with a possible D match to TRBD2 (6 bases). The CDR3 totals 16 residues. Trimming removed 0 bases at V and 0 bases at J, with 10 bases between. CDR1 MNHEY and CDR2 SVGAGI come from the germline V gene. CDR3 sequence (DNA): TGTGCCAGCAGTTACTCGGGCGGGACTAGCACAGATACGCAGTATTTT. This codes for CASSYSGGTSTDTQYF.

The genes are TRBV9 and TRBJ2-1, with 15 bases that match TRBD2. The J segment lost 5 bases and the V segment lost 3 bases, leaving 6 bases of the junction unmatched. The CDR3 is 17 residues long. The germline V gene encodes CDR1 SGDLS and CDR2 YYNGEE. CDR3 sequence reads: CASSARTSGRANNEQFF. Here the CDR3 DNA reads TGTGCCAGCAGCGCCCGGACTAGCGGGAGGGCCAACAATGAGCAGTTCTTC.

This chain joins TRBV6-5 and TRBJ2-1, with D maybe TRBD2 (5 bases). V was clipped by 6 bases and J by 0 bases, with 9 bases between them. Germline CDR1 reads MNHEY; CDR2 reads SVGAGI. The CDR3 extends over 14 amino acids. The chain's CDR3 is CASSGKSSYNEQFF. In DNA, the CDR3 is TGTGCCAGCAGCGGGAAGAGCTCCTACAATGAGCAGTTCTTC.

The chain couples TRBV11-3 to TRBJ1-1; D is perhaps TRBD1 (5 bases). CDR1 SGHNT and CDR2 YENEEA come from the germline V gene. The CDR3 is made up of 13 amino acids. V shed 5 bases and J shed 7 bases, with 14 bases lying between them. The CDR3 loop is CASSLGGDFEAFF. The CDR3 DNA sequence: TGTGCCAGCAGCCTTGGGGGGGATTTTGAAGCTTTCTTT.

The chain links TRBV7-9 to TRBJ2-4; 8 bases align to TRBD1. The CDR3 is 16 residues long. The germline gives CDR1 SEHNR, CDR2 FQNEAQ (reference sequence). V was pared by 6 bases and J by 9 bases, with 16 bases of the junction left unmatched. The CDR3 coding sequence is TGTGCCAGCAGAGATTCTGGGACAGGTCTTTTCGGCATTCAGTACTTC. It codes for CASRDSGTGLFGIQYF.

The rearrangement joins TRBV9 to TRBJ1-1, with D possibly matching TRBD1 (6 bases). Trimming removed 5 bases at V and 5 bases at J, with 13 bases between. This CDR3 region has 13 residues. Per germline, CDR1 SGDLS and CDR2 YYNGEE. CDR3 in DNA: TGTGCCAGCAGTATAACAGGGATTACTGAAGCTTTCTTT. Translating it yields CASSITGITEAFF. The variable domain in full, with the rest retrieved from reference TRBV9 and TRBJ1-1, is DSGVTQTPKHLITATGQRVTLRCSPRSGDLSVYWYQQSLDQGLQFLIQYYNGEERAKGNILERFSAQQFPDLHSELNLSSLELGDSALYFCASSITGITEAFFGQGTRLTVV.

This chain joins TRBV5-4 and TRBJ2-1, with D hard to call. The CDR3 runs 12 residues. Trimming removed 2 bases from V and 3 bases from J, with 3 bases in between. The germline V gene has CDR1 SGHNT and CDR2 YYREEE (reference sequence). The CDR3 bases are TGTGCCAGCAGCTTCGGCTACAATGAGCAGTTCTTC. Translating it yields CASSFGYNEQFF.